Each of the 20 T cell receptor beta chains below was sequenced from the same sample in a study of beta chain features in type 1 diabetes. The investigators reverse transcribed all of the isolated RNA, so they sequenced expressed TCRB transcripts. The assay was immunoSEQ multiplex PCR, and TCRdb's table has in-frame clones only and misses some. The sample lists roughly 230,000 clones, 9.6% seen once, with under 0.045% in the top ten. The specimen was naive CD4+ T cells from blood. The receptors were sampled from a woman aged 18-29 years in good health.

Here the CDR3 DNA reads TGTGCCAGCAGTCTCCGCGGTATCCGGGACAGGCCCTACGAGCAGTACTTC. Its translation is CASSLRGIRDRPYEQYF. The chain recombines TRBV28 with TRBJ2-7, with TRBD1 matching 8 bases. The V gene's germline CDR1 is MDHEN and CDR2 SYDVKM. The V segment lost 5 bases and the J segment 2 bases; nucleotides outside the gene matches: 14. The CDR3 has 17 residues. The full variable domain, completed using reference TRBV28 and TRBJ2-7, is DVKVTQSSRYLVKRTGEKVFLECVQDMDHENMFWYRQDPGLGLRLIYFSYDVKMKEKGDIPEGYSVSREKKERFSLILESASTNQTSMYLCASSLRGIRDRPYEQYFGPGTRLTVT.

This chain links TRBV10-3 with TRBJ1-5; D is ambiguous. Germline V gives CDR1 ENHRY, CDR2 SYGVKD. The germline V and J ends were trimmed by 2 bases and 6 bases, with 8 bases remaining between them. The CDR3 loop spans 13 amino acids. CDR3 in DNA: TGTGCCATCAGTGAGCGGGGAGGTCAGCCCCAGCATTTT. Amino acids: CAISERGGQPQHF.

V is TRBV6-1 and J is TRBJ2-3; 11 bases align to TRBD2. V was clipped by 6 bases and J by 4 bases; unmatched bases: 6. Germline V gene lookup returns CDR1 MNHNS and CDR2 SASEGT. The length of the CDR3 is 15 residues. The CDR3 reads CASREVAGGSDTQYF. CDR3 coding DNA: TGTGCCAGCAGGGAGGTAGCGGGAGGGTCAGATACGCAGTATTTT.

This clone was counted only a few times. CDR3 amino acids: CASKHSYNEQFF. CDR3 DNA sequence: TGTGCCAGTAAGCACAGCTACAATGAGCAGTTCTTC. The chain joins TRBV19 to TRBJ2-1; the D is unclear. Trimming took off 7 bases at V and 3 bases at J, with 7 bases between the two ends. The CDR3 length is 12 residues. Germline V gene lookup returns CDR1 LNHDA and CDR2 SQIVND (reference sequence).

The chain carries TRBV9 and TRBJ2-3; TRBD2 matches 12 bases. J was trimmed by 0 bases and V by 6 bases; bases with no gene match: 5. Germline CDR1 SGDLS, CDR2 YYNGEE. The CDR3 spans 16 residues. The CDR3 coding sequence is TGTGCCAGCAAACTAGCGGGAGGCTCTAGCACAGATACGCAGTATTTT. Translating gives CASKLAGGSSTDTQYF.

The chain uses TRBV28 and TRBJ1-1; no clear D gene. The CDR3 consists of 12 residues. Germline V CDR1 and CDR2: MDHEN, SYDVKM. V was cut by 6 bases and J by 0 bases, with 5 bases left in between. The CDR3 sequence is CASRQLNTEAFF. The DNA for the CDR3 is TGTGCCAGCAGACAGCTGAACACTGAAGCTTTCTTT.

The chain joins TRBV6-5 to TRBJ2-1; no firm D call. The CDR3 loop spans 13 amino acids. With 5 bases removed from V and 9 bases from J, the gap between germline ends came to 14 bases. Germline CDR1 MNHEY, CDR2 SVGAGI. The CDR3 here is CASSGSATAEQFF. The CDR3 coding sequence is TGTGCCAGCAGTGGGTCGGCGACTGCTGAGCAGTTCTTC.

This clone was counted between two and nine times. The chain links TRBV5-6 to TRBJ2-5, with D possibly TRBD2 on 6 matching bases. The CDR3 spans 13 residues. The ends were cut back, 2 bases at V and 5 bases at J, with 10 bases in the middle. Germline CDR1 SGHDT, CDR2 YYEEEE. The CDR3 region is CASSFGRRETQYF. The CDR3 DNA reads TGTGCCAGCAGCTTTGGGAGGCGGGAGACCCAGTACTTC.

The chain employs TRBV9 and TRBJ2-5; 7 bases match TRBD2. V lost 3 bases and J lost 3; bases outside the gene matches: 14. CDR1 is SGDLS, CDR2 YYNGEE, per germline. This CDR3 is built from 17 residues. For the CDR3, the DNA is TGTGCCAGCAGCGAGGGGAGCAGGGCGGGAGTTAAAGAGACCCAGTACTTC. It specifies CASSEGSRAGVKETQYF.

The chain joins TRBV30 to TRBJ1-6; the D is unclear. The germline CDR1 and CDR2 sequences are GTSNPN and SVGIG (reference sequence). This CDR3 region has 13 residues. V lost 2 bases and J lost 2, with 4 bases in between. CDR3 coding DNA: TGTGCCTGGAGTAGCACCTATAATTCACCCCTCCACTTT. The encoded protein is CAWSSTYNSPLHF.

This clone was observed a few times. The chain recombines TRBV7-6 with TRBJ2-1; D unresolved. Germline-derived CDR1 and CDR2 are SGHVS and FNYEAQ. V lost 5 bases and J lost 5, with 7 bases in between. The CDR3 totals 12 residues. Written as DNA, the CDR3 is TGTGCCAGCAGCCCCAGCGACAATGAGCAGTTCTTC. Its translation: CASSPSDNEQFF.

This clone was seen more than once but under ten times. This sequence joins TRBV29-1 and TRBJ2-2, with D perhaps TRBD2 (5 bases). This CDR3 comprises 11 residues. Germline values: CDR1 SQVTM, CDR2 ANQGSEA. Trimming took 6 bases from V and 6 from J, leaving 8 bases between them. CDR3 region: CSVTRSGELFF. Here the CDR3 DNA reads TGCAGCGTCACTAGGTCCGGGGAGCTGTTTTTT.

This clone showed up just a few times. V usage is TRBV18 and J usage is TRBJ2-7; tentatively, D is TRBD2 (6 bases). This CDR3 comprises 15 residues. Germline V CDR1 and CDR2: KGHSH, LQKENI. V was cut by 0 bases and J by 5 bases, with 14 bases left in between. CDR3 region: CASSPPNVGGDEQYF. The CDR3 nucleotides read TGTGCCAGCTCACCACCGAATGTGGGGGGAGACGAGCAGTACTTC.

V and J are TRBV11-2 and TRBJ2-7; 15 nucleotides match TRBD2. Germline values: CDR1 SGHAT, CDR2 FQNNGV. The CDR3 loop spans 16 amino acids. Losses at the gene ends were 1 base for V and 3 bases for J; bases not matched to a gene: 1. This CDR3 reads CASSLGTSGGDYEQYF. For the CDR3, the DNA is TGTGCCAGCAGCTTAGGGACTAGCGGGGGGGACTACGAGCAGTACTTC.

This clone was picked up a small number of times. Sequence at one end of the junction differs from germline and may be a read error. This chain's CDR3 is CSVEGRAYEQYF. The CDR3 DNA reads as TGCAGCGTAGAAGGGAGGGCTTACGAGCAGTACTTC. This sequence joins TRBV29-1 and TRBJ2-7, with 7 bases aligning to TRBD2. Germline CDR1 reads SQVTM; CDR2 reads ANQGSEA. The CDR3 is made up of 12 amino acids.

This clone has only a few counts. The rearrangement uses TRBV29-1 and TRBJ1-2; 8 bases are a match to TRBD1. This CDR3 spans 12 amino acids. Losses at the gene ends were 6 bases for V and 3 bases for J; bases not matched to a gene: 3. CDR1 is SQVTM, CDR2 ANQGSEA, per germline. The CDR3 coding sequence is TGCAGCGTCGAGGGACAGGACTATGGCTACACCTTC. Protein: CSVEGQDYGYTF.

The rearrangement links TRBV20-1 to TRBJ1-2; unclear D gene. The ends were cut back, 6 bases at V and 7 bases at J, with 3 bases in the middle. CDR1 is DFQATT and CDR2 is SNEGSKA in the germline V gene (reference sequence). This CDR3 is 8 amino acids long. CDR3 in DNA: TGCAGTGCCGGTGGCTACACCTTC. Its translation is CSAGGYTF.

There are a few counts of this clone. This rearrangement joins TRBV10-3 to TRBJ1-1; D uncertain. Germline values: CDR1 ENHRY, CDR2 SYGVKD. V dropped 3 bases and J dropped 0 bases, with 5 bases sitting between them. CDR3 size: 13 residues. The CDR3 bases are TGTGCCATCAGTGACGTAGTGAACACTGAAGCTTTCTTT. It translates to CAISDVVNTEAFF.

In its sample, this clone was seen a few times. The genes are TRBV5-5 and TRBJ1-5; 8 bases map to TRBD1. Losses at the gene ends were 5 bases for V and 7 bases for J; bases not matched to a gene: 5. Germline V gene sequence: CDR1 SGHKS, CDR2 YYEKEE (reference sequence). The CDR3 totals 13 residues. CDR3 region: CASRGQVGQPQHF. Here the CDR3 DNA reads TGTGCCAGCAGGGGACAGGTTGGGCAGCCCCAGCATTTT.

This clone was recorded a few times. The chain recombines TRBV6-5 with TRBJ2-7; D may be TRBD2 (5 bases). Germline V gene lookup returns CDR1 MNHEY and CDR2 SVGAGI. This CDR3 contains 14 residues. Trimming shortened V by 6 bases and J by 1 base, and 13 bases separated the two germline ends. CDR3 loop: CASSRLSGSYEQYF. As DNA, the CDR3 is TGTGCCAGCAGCCGGCTGAGCGGATCCTACGAGCAGTACTTC.